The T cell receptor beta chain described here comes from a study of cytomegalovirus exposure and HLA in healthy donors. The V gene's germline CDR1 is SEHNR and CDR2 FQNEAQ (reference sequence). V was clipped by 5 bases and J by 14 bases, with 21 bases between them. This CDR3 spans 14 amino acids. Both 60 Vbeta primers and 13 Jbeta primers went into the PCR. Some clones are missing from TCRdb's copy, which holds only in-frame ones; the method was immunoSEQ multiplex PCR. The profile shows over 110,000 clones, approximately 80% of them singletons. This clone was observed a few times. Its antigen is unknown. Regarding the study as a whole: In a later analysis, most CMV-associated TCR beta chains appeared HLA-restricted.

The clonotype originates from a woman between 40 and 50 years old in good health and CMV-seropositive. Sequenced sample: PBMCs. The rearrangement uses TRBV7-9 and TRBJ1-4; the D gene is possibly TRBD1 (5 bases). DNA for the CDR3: TGTGCCAGCAGCCCCCCGTCCACACAGGTTCCGCTGTTTTTT. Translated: CASSPPSTQVPLFF. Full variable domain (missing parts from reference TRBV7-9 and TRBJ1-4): DTGVSQNPRHKITKRGQNVTFRCDPISEHNRLYWYRQTLGQGPEFLTYFQNEAQLEKSRLLSDRFSAERPKGSFSTLEIQRTEQGDSAMYLCASSPPSTQVPLFFGSGTQLSVL.